This TCR beta chain was retrieved from a study of cytomegalovirus exposure and HLA in healthy donors. With regard to this clone: Its specificity is not known.

The V end lost 2 bases, the J end lost 0 bases, and 17 bases lay between the germline ends. Germline loops: CDR1 SGHRS, CDR2 YFSETQ. There are 17 residues in the CDR3. The PCR contained 60 Vbeta and 13 Jbeta primers. Here immunoSEQ multiplex PCR was the method, and the copy in TCRdb shows in-frame clones only, minus some. The sample records about 160,000 clones, approximately 80% being singletons. Whole-study results and caveats: Per a later analysis, HLA-associated TCR beta chains showed more clonal expansion than other, equally common TCR beta chains. Later analysis identified a missense DCLRE1C variant that was linked to TCR beta V- and J-gene trimming.

The source of this sequence is a male donor in good health and CMV-seropositive. Sequenced material: PBMCs. The rearrangement links TRBV5-1 to TRBJ1-1, with a possible D match to TRBD1 (6 bases). As DNA, the CDR3 is TGCGCCAGCAGCTTTGCAGGGGCCCCGACCCTGAACACTGAAGCTTTCTTT. The encoded protein is CASSFAGAPTLNTEAFF.